Included here is one TCR beta chain sequence, with context. Its cognate antigen is unknown. Only in-frame clones appear in the TCRdb table, and some are missing; sequencing was by immunoSEQ multiplex PCR. The sample has roughly 90,000 clones, 91% seen once. From germline, CDR1 is MGHRA and CDR2 YSYEKL. J was trimmed by 0 bases and V by 0 bases; bases with no gene match: 6. This CDR3 region has 18 residues. This sample was taken from a study of OX40 agonist ivuxolimab in advanced cancers. Study-wide context: Dose-escalation patients suffered from hepatocellular carcinoma, melanoma, renal cell or head and neck cancer.

Study-level results: Circulating CD4+ and CD8+ T cells showed clonal expansion by week 6 at 0.1 to 3.0 mg/kg. More expanded clones were seen, on average, in CD8+ T cells than in CD4+.

The origin of this receptor is an adult with an advanced solid tumor such as melanoma, head and neck, liver or kidney cancer. The chain employs TRBV4-1 and TRBJ2-3; 10 bases align to TRBD2. The specimen was CD4+ or CD8+ T cells sorted from blood, collected in a trial of the OX40 agonist ivuxolimab. The CDR3 loop reads CASSQDGTSVSSTDTQYF. The CDR3 DNA reads as TGCGCCAGCAGCCAAGATGGGACTAGCGTGAGTAGCACAGATACGCAGTATTTT.